Below are 26 T cell receptor beta chains sequenced from a single sample in a study of cytomegalovirus exposure and HLA in healthy donors. Libraries were prepared by immunoSEQ multiplex PCR; TCRdb keeps only in-frame clonotypes and omits some of them. The sample contains roughly 120,000 clones, about 84% of which appear only once. Sequencing was done on a sample of PBMCs. These receptors were collected from a woman aged 25 to 39 in good health and CMV-seronegative.

The V gene is TRBV5-1, the J gene TRBJ1-2; D gene uncertain. This CDR3 region has 15 residues. The germline gives CDR1 SGHRS, CDR2 YFSETQ. V gave up 1 base and J gave up 0 bases, with 10 bases separating them. CDR3 amino acids: CASSLRGWTNYGYTF. DNA of the CDR3: TGCGCCAGCAGCTTGCGCGGGTGGACTAACTATGGCTACACCTTC.

This clone was seen just once. The chain employs TRBV4-1 and TRBJ2-3; 14 bases are a match to TRBD2. Looked up from germline, CDR1 is MGHRA and CDR2 is YSYEKL. The CDR3 has 15 amino acids. Losses at the gene ends were 3 bases for V and 6 bases for J; bases not matched to a gene: 2. This CDR3 reads CASSQTSGGVDTQYF. The CDR3 nucleotides are TGCGCCAGCAGCCAGACTAGCGGGGGGGTCGATACGCAGTATTTT.

A single count supports this clone. The chain recombines TRBV2 with TRBJ2-5; D unclear. The V gene lost 3 bases and the J gene lost 4 bases, with 9 bases spanning the gap. Germline V lookup: CDR1 SNHLY, CDR2 FYNNEI. The CDR3 has 13 amino acids. CDR3 DNA: TGTGCCAGCAGTGAGACTCGCCGAGAGACCCAGTACTTC. Protein sequence: CASSETRRETQYF. Full variable domain (remainder filled in from reference TRBV2 and TRBJ2-5): EPEVTQTPSHQVTQMGQEVILRCVPISNHLYFYWYRQILGQKVEFLVSFYNNEISEKSEIFDDQFSVERPDGSNFTLKIRSTKLEDSAMYFCASSETRRETQYFGPGTRLLVL.

The chain couples TRBV6-1 to TRBJ1-2; 11 bases fit TRBD1. The germline V gene has CDR1 MNHNS and CDR2 SASEGT. This CDR3 comprises 14 residues. V lost 7 bases to trimming and J lost 14 bases; unmatched junction nucleotides: 15. CDR3 sequence reads: CASTSTGTGGPLTF. In DNA, the CDR3 is TGTGCCAGCACCTCGACCGGGACAGGGGGGCCTCTAACCTTC.

V is TRBV27 and J is TRBJ2-2, with 16 bases that match TRBD2. This CDR3 is built from 18 residues. The ends lost 3 bases at V and 3 bases at J; junction bases unmatched: 4. Germline CDR1 MNHEY, CDR2 SMNVEV (reference sequence). In DNA form, the CDR3 reads TGTGCCAGCAGTTTGGGACTAGCGGGGGGGATAGACACCGGGGAGCTGTTTTTT. Protein sequence: CASSLGLAGGIDTGELFF.

This clone appeared a single time. The chain combines TRBV5-1 with TRBJ2-6; 11 nucleotides agree with TRBD1. The CDR3 length is 17 residues. The V gene end was trimmed by 4 bases and the J gene end by 2 bases; junction bases not matched to a gene: 5. The germline V gene has CDR1 SGHRS and CDR2 YFSETQ. This CDR3 reads CASSKGQGATGANVLTF. CDR3 DNA: TGCGCCAGCAGCAAAGGACAGGGGGCGACTGGGGCCAACGTCCTGACTTTC.

The chain joins TRBV7-9 to TRBJ2-3; TRBD1 matches at 9 bases. The length of the CDR3 is 15 residues. CDR1 is SEHNR, CDR2 FQNEAQ, per germline (reference sequence). V shed 5 bases and J 1 base; nucleotides not matched to a gene: 4. CDR3: CASSSRDRGTDTQYF. CDR3 nucleotide sequence: TGTGCCAGCAGCAGCCGGGACAGGGGCACAGATACGCAGTATTTT.

The rearrangement links TRBV2 to TRBJ2-3, with no clear D. The CDR3 length is 13 residues. Looked up from germline, CDR1 is SNHLY and CDR2 is FYNNEI. V was pared by 6 bases and J by 8 bases, with 15 bases between. The chain's CDR3 is CASRSVGPGTQYF. The CDR3 DNA reads as TGTGCCAGCAGGTCTGTCGGTCCGGGTACGCAGTATTTT.

This rearrangement joins TRBV5-1 to TRBJ2-3; D ambiguous. Germline V lookup: CDR1 SGHRS, CDR2 YFSETQ. The CDR3 runs to 15 residues. V lost 0 bases and J 1 base, leaving 9 bases between the germline ends. This CDR3 is CASSLVAVGTDTQYF. For the CDR3, the DNA is TGCGCCAGCAGCTTGGTGGCCGTTGGCACAGATACGCAGTATTTT.

The chain links TRBV5-1 to TRBJ2-7, with D perhaps matching TRBD2 (5 bases). Germline V gene data show CDR1 as SGHRS and CDR2 as YFSETQ. V was trimmed by 0 bases and J by 4 bases, leaving 11 bases between them. The CDR3 has 14 amino acids. CDR3: CASSLVPRRYEQYF. The CDR3 DNA reads as TGCGCCAGCAGCTTGGTCCCTAGGAGGTACGAGCAGTACTTC.

The chain is built from TRBV5-1 and TRBJ2-5, with 7 bases matching TRBD1. The CDR3 is made up of 15 amino acids. CDR1 and CDR2 from the germline V gene are SGHRS and YFSETQ. The V segment lost 2 bases and the J segment 1 base; nucleotides outside the gene matches: 5. Here the CDR3 DNA reads TGCGCCAGCAGCTTAAGGACAGGAATCCAAGAGACCCAGTACTTC. It specifies CASSLRTGIQETQYF.

The chain couples TRBV10-3 to TRBJ1-6; 7 bases align to TRBD1. Germline V gives CDR1 ENHRY, CDR2 SYGVKD. The CDR3 runs 15 residues. The V gene end was trimmed by 6 bases and the J gene end by 10 bases; junction bases not matched to a gene: 12. Written as DNA, the CDR3 is TGTGCCATCAGGGTGGGGACAGCCGATACGTCACCCCTCCACTTT. Residues: CAIRVGTADTSPLHF.

The V and J genes are TRBV9 and TRBJ2-1; 8 nucleotides align to TRBD1. V gave up 3 bases and J gave up 4 bases; unmatched junction bases: 6. Germline CDR1 SGDLS, CDR2 YYNGEE. The CDR3 covers 15 residues. This CDR3 reads CASSGQGTQYNEQFF. The CDR3 region has the DNA TGTGCCAGCAGCGGACAGGGGACTCAATACAATGAGCAGTTCTTC.

V usage is TRBV30 and J usage is TRBJ1-2, with D unresolved. This CDR3 region has 12 residues. Per germline, CDR1 GTSNPN and CDR2 SVGIG (reference sequence). The V gene lost 0 bases and the J gene lost 5 bases, with 7 bases spanning the gap. The chain's CDR3 is CAWSVSGYGYTF. CDR3 nucleotides: TGTGCCTGGAGTGTATCGGGGTATGGCTACACCTTC.

The chain couples TRBV7-2 to TRBJ2-2; 8 bases match TRBD2. The J segment lost 7 bases and the V segment lost 4 bases, leaving 5 bases of the junction unmatched. The V gene's germline CDR1 is SGHTA and CDR2 FQGNSA. The CDR3 sequence is 14 residues long. Here the CDR3 reads CASSSGGAGGELFF. CDR3 bases: TGTGCCAGCAGCTCGGGAGGGGCGGGCGGGGAGCTGTTTTTT.

The gene calls are TRBV2 and TRBJ2-1; D unresolved. V was clipped by 7 bases and J by 0 bases, with 10 bases between them. This CDR3 has 14 residues. The germline CDR1 and CDR2 sequences are SNHLY and FYNNEI. The DNA for the CDR3 is TGTGCCAGCATGGCCCAAGTCTCCTACAATGAGCAGTTCTTC. Amino acids: CASMAQVSYNEQFF.

This clone showed up just once. The chain couples TRBV5-6 to TRBJ1-1, with D hard to call. This CDR3 spans 14 amino acids. Trimming left V 4 bases short and J 1 base short, with 11 bases between. CDR1 is SGHDT, CDR2 YYEEEE, per germline. CDR3 in amino acids: CASSQWRGNTEAFF. In DNA, the CDR3 is TGTGCCAGCAGCCAGTGGCGGGGGAACACTGAAGCTTTCTTT.

The chain carries TRBV29-1 and TRBJ1-1, with no clear D. This CDR3 comprises 13 residues. V lost 5 bases and J 2 bases, leaving 12 bases between the germline ends. The germline CDR1 and CDR2 sequences are SQVTM and ANQGSEA. The CDR3 DNA is TGCAGCGTTTACGTCGGCGGCAACACTGAAGCTTTCTTT. Encoded protein: CSVYVGGNTEAFF. Drawing the rest from reference TRBV29-1 and TRBJ1-1, the complete variable domain is SAVISQKPSRDICQRGTSLTIQCQVDSQVTMMFWYRQQPGQSLTLIATANQGSEATYESGFVIDKFPISRPNLTFSTLTVSNMSPEDSSIYLCSVYVGGNTEAFFGQGTRLTVV.

The chain carries TRBV19 and TRBJ2-7, with 9 positions matching TRBD1. The trim removed 9 bases at V and 1 base at J, leaving 4 bases unmatched. This CDR3 comprises 13 residues. Germline assignment: CDR1 LNHDA and CDR2 SQIVND (reference sequence). The CDR3 loop reads CASRGQGSYEQYF. CDR3 sequence (DNA): TGTGCCAGCCGTGGACAGGGGTCCTACGAGCAGTACTTC.

This clone was seen a few times. The chain links TRBV6-1 to TRBJ1-5; D unclear. This CDR3 has 13 residues. Between the trimmed V and J ends, which lost 4 bases and 5 bases, there was a span of 9 bases. Per germline, CDR1 MNHNS and CDR2 SASEGT. The CDR3 spells CASSVRSYQPQHF. The DNA for the CDR3 is TGTGCCAGCAGTGTCCGGAGTTATCAGCCCCAGCATTTT.

On this clone itself: Other DNA sequences from this sample encode an identical CDR3 as well. The chain carries TRBV27 and TRBJ2-7, with 7 bases lining up with TRBD2. The V gene end was trimmed by 3 bases and the J gene end by 1 base; junction bases not matched to a gene: 3. The CDR3 totals 14 residues. Germline lookup yields CDR1 MNHEY and CDR2 SMNVEV (reference sequence). The CDR3 reads CASSFREGSYEQYF. The CDR3 bases are TGTGCCAGCAGTTTTAGGGAGGGGTCCTACGAGCAGTACTTC.

The chain carries TRBV30 and TRBJ1-4, with D hard to call. Per the germline V gene, CDR1 is GTSNPN and CDR2 is SVGIG (reference sequence). With 1 base removed from V and 0 bases from J, the gap between germline ends came to 6 bases. The CDR3 covers 14 residues. The CDR3 reads CAWSGESTNEKLFF. The DNA for the CDR3 is TGTGCCTGGAGTGGAGAGTCAACTAATGAAAAACTGTTTTTT.

The chain carries TRBV5-1 and TRBJ1-1; D not resolved. The CDR3 extends over 14 amino acids. Germline V gene sequence: CDR1 SGHRS, CDR2 YFSETQ. The V end lost 0 bases, the J end lost 2 bases, and 8 bases lay between the germline ends. In nucleotides, the CDR3 is TGCGCCAGCAGCTTGGATCCTATTAACACTGAAGCTTTCTTT. Protein product: CASSLDPINTEAFF.

The genes are TRBV6-6 and TRBJ1-1; D may be TRBD1 (5 bases). CDR3 length equals 16 residues. V was clipped by 2 bases and J by 3 bases, with 16 bases between them. CDR1 is MNHNY and CDR2 is SVGAGI in the germline V gene (reference sequence). In nucleotides, the CDR3 is TGTGCCAGCAGTTACGGGCAGGGCAAGGTGGACACTGAAGCTTTCTTT. Protein sequence: CASSYGQGKVDTEAFF.

The rearrangement links TRBV7-9 to TRBJ1-6; D gene uncertain. This CDR3 comprises 15 residues. CDR1 is SEHNR, CDR2 FQNEAQ, per germline (reference sequence). V gave up 3 bases and J gave up 8 bases, with 14 bases separating them. CDR3 protein: CASSFSRVADSPLHF. Here the CDR3 DNA reads TGTGCCAGCAGCTTTTCGCGTGTCGCCGATTCACCCCTCCACTTT. Drawing the rest from reference TRBV7-9 and TRBJ1-6, the complete variable domain is DTGVSQNPRHKITKRGQNVTFRCDPISEHNRLYWYRQTLGQGPEFLTYFQNEAQLEKSRLLSDRFSAERPKGSFSTLEIQRTEQGDSAMYLCASSFSRVADSPLHFGNGTRLTVT.

The chain carries TRBV7-9 and TRBJ2-6, with a tentative D call TRBD2 (5 bases). Germline CDR1 is SEHNR and CDR2 is FQNEAQ (reference sequence). The CDR3 is 15 amino acids. Trimming cost V 5 bases and J 1 base, with 9 bases left between them. The CDR3 reads CASSPRGSGANVLTF. CDR3 DNA: TGTGCCAGCAGCCCAAGAGGGTCTGGGGCCAACGTCCTGACTTTC.